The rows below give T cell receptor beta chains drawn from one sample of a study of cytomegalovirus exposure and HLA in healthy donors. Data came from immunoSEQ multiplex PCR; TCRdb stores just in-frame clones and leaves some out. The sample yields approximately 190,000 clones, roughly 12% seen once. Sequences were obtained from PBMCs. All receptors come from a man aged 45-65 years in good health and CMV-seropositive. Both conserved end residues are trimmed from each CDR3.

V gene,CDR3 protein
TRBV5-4,ASSFEDQETQY
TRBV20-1,SASTNTGQG
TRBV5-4,ASSSGTSGGNEQF
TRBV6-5,ASRRATGNTEAF
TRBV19,ASSTDPRRAGNQPQH
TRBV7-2,ASSIDRVAQGYT
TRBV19,ASRRQGTNEKLF
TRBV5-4,ASSFNSGINEKLF
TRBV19,ASSIGGSNQPQH
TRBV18,ASSPPAGTYEQY
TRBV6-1,ASKPQGNNSPLH
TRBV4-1,ASSQDQEGDGYT
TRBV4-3,ASSQDWGRETQY